This T cell receptor beta chain appears in the sequencing data of a study of blood T cell repertoires in COVID-19. From germline, CDR1 is LNHDA and CDR2 SQIVND (reference sequence). Deletions cut 4 bases from V and 6 bases from J, with 8 bases between. The CDR3 covers 12 residues. Only in-frame clones appear in the TCRdb table, and some are missing; sequencing was by immunoSEQ multiplex PCR. The sample contains about 300,000 clones, roughly 90% of which appear only once. Seattle researchers signed up patients amid active infection and tracked them longitudinally. This clonotype originated in a woman in her 30s with COVID-19, enrolled during active disease. The chain employs TRBV19 and TRBJ2-3; D is undetermined. Sequences were obtained from peripheral blood. The CDR3 sequence: CASSTPMDTQYF. CDR3 nucleotide sequence: TGTGCCAGTAGTACACCTATGGATACGCAGTATTTT.